The 16 T cell receptor beta chains in this list originate from one sample, sequenced in a study of Tregs in tolerant kidney transplant recipients. Libraries were prepared by immunoSEQ multiplex PCR; TCRdb keeps only in-frame clonotypes and omits some of them. Here the sample spans roughly 46,000 clones, about 90% being singletons. The sequenced sample consisted of Tregs from blood. These receptors were collected from a human donor in good health.

The CDR3 spells CASSLVQGPSYEQYF. CDR3 DNA: TGCGCCAGCAGCTTGGTCCAGGGGCCATCCTACGAGCAGTACTTC. This rearrangement joins TRBV5-1 to TRBJ2-7; D may be TRBD1 (6 bases). CDR3 length equals 15 residues. Germline lookup yields CDR1 SGHRS and CDR2 YFSETQ. Trimming shortened V by 0 bases and J by 1 base, and 11 bases separated the two germline ends.

The V gene is TRBV30, the J gene TRBJ2-5; D gene unclear. There are 11 residues in the CDR3. Germline assignment: CDR1 GTSNPN and CDR2 SVGIG (reference sequence). V lost 1 base to trimming and J lost 5 bases, with 5 bases between them. CDR3 amino acids: CAWSGVETQYF. The DNA for the CDR3 is TGTGCCTGGAGTGGGGTGGAGACCCAGTACTTC.

The CDR3 spells CASVQETRVDTQYF. The CDR3 coding sequence is TGTGCCAGTGTACAGGAAACTCGCGTGGATACGCAGTATTTT. The chain employs TRBV2 and TRBJ2-3; weak D call: TRBD1 (5 bases). Looked up from germline, CDR1 is SNHLY and CDR2 is FYNNEI. Trimming took 9 bases from V and 6 from J, leaving 19 bases between them. The CDR3 runs to 14 residues.

This clone was seen only once. V usage is TRBV6-6 and J usage is TRBJ1-3, with D possibly TRBD1 on 6 matching bases. Trimming left V 3 bases short and J 3 bases short, with 12 bases between. Germline V gene data show CDR1 as MNHNY and CDR2 as SVGAGI (reference sequence). The CDR3 length is 15 residues. Here the CDR3 DNA reads TGTGCCAGCAGTTATTCAGGGGCAGGTGGAAACACCATATATTTT. Translated, it gives CASSYSGAGGNTIYF.

The V gene is TRBV6-6, the J gene TRBJ2-7; 13 bases fit TRBD2. V lost 7 bases to trimming and J lost 4 bases; unmatched junction nucleotides: 4. The germline V gene encodes CDR1 MNHNY and CDR2 SVGAGI (reference sequence). The CDR3 runs 14 residues. The CDR3 DNA follows: TGTGCCAGCACCCAGACTAGCGGGGGGTACGAGCAGTACTTC. Its translation: CASTQTSGGYEQYF.

This clone has just one count. This chain connects TRBV7-3 to TRBJ1-6; perhaps TRBD1 as D (6 bases). Germline values: CDR1 SGHTA, CDR2 FQGTGA. Deletions cut 3 bases from V and 10 bases from J, with 13 bases between. The CDR3 extends over 14 amino acids. The CDR3 sequence: CASSLGGQGSPLHF. CDR3 nucleotide sequence: TGTGCCAGCAGCTTGGGGGGGCAAGGGTCACCCCTCCACTTT.

The chain uses TRBV4-2 and TRBJ2-7, with D uncertain. The CDR3 has 15 amino acids. Trimming cost V 0 bases and J 3 bases, with 12 bases left between them. CDR1 is LGHNA and CDR2 is YNFKEQ in the germline V gene. CDR3: CASSQDFVSNYEQYF. CDR3 nucleotides: TGTGCCAGCAGCCAAGATTTTGTTTCCAACTACGAGCAGTACTTC.

The V gene is TRBV7-9, the J gene TRBJ1-2; D ambiguous. Germline CDR1 reads SEHNR; CDR2 reads FQNEAQ (reference sequence). The CDR3 totals 15 residues. V was trimmed by 1 base and J by 8 bases, leaving 17 bases between them. The CDR3: CASSLVSHGAGGYTF. The CDR3 DNA reads as TGTGCCAGCAGCTTAGTTTCTCACGGAGCGGGAGGCTACACCTTC.

The chain is built from TRBV7-9 and TRBJ2-5, with D perhaps TRBD2 (5 bases). V lost 3 bases, J lost 5 bases, and 7 bases lay in between. Germline loops: CDR1 SEHNR, CDR2 FQNEAQ (reference sequence). This CDR3 is 12 amino acids long. CDR3 loop: CASSLPGETQYF. The CDR3 bases are TGTGCCAGCAGCTTGCCGGGGGAGACCCAGTACTTC.

The V and J genes are TRBV5-1 and TRBJ2-3; 10 nucleotides match TRBD2. The CDR3 sequence is 15 residues long. Germline V CDR1 and CDR2: SGHRS, YFSETQ. Trimming took 4 bases from V and 5 from J; bases not matched to a gene: 7. CDR3 in amino acids: CASSILAGVVDTQYF. For the CDR3, the DNA is TGCGCCAGCAGCATCCTAGCGGGGGTTGTAGATACGCAGTATTTT.

The chain couples TRBV27 to TRBJ1-1; tentative D call: TRBD1 (6 bases). The germline V gene encodes CDR1 MNHEY and CDR2 SMNVEV (reference sequence). CDR3 size: 15 residues. V was pared by 4 bases and J by 6 bases, with 18 bases between. The CDR3 region is CASSSFQGLSAEAFF. The CDR3 coding sequence is TGTGCCAGCAGTTCGTTCCAGGGGCTGAGCGCTGAAGCTTTCTTT.

This chain joins TRBV30 and TRBJ2-1, with D tentatively TRBD1 or TRBD2 (6 bases each). Germline CDR1 is GTSNPN and CDR2 is SVGIG (reference sequence). Trimming shortened V by 5 bases and J by 0 bases, and 26 bases separated the two germline ends. There are 19 residues in the CDR3. DNA of the CDR3: TGTGCCTGGGGGGGGCAGTCCCTTGGCGGTTCGAGCTCCTACAATGAGCAGTTCTTC. This codes for CAWGGQSLGGSSSYNEQFF.

This clone was observed once. The gene calls are TRBV5-1 and TRBJ2-3, with 8 nucleotides matching TRBD1. The germline gives CDR1 SGHRS, CDR2 YFSETQ. The CDR3 covers 16 residues. V was pared by 4 bases and J by 3 bases, with 10 bases of the junction left unmatched. The CDR3 loop reads CASSGIQGAKTDTQYF. The CDR3, as DNA: TGCGCCAGCAGCGGGATCCAGGGGGCTAAAACAGATACGCAGTATTTT.

The chain has TRBV19 and TRBJ1-2; D is unclear. The CDR3 is 13 residues long. V gave up 3 bases and J gave up 8 bases, with 13 bases separating them. CDR1 and CDR2 (germline): LNHDA, SQIVND (reference sequence). The CDR3 DNA is TGTGCCAGTAGTATGTTGGGATTGGGCGGCTACACCTTC. The encoded protein is CASSMLGLGGYTF.

The rearrangement links TRBV18 to TRBJ2-5; 10 bases map to TRBD1. The J call may not be correct, given that the DNA end is closer to TRBJ2-7. The CDR3 covers 15 residues. Germline CDR1 is KGHSH and CDR2 is LQKENI. CDR3 DNA: TGTGCCAGCTCACAAGGGACAGGGGCAGTCTACGAGCAGTACTTC. It yields the protein CASSQGTGAVYEQYF.

To note about this clone: The sample holds other DNA sequences that translate to the same CDR3. The gene calls are TRBV18 and TRBJ2-5; D not certain. The V gene's germline CDR1 is KGHSH and CDR2 LQKENI. V shed 2 bases and J shed 1 base, with 2 bases lying between them. The CDR3 totals 12 residues. CDR3 coding DNA: TGTGCCAGCTCACCATCCCAAGAGACCCAGTACTTC. Its protein is CASSPSQETQYF.